Below are 23 T cell receptor beta chains sequenced from a single sample in a study of cytomegalovirus exposure and HLA in healthy donors. Clones were sequenced by immunoSEQ multiplex PCR, and TCRdb holds only the in-frame ones, with some missing. The sample has roughly 260,000 clones; about 86% are singletons. Sequencing was carried out using PBMCs. The receptors originated from a man aged 18 to 35 in good health and CMV-seronegative.

The J gene is TRBJ2-2, the V gene TRBV11-2, with D tentatively TRBD1 (6 bases). CDR3 length equals 12 residues. Germline CDR1 reads SGHAT; CDR2 reads FQNNGV. V was shortened by 5 bases and J by 9 bases, with 10 bases between the two germline ends. The CDR3 region has the DNA TGTGCCAGCAGCCCGGACAGACGGGAGCTGTTTTTT. Its protein product is CASSPDRRELFF. Based on the CDR3 plus reference TRBV11-2 and TRBJ2-2, the full variable domain is EAGVAQSPRYKIIEKRQSVAFWCNPISGHATLYWYQQILGQGPKLLIQFQNNGVVDDSQLPKDRFSAERLKGVDSTLKIQPAKLEDSAVYLCASSPDRRELFFGEGSRLTVL.

The chain is built from TRBV30 and TRBJ2-1, with 8 bases aligning to TRBD1. Germline V gene sequence: CDR1 GTSNPN, CDR2 SVGIG (reference sequence). The CDR3 contains 15 residues. Losses at the gene ends were 4 bases for V and 0 bases for J; bases not matched to a gene: 5. This CDR3 reads CAWTVGQGSYNEQFF. The DNA for the CDR3 is TGTGCCTGGACCGTCGGACAGGGCTCCTACAATGAGCAGTTCTTC.

The chain joins TRBV14 to TRBJ2-3; 8 nucleotides line up with TRBD1. Germline CDR1 is SGHDN and CDR2 is FVKESK. CDR3 length equals 15 residues. Trimming cost V 4 bases and J 4 bases; bases outside gene matches: 7. CDR3 protein: CASSRTGIIADTQYF. CDR3 nucleotides: TGTGCCAGCAGCCGGACAGGGATTATCGCAGATACGCAGTATTTT.

V and J are TRBV5-1 and TRBJ1-6; 8 bases fit TRBD1. Germline lookup yields CDR1 SGHRS and CDR2 YFSETQ. This CDR3 has 17 amino acids. The trim removed 1 base at V and 10 bases at J, leaving 13 bases unmatched. For the CDR3, the DNA is TGCGCCAGCAGCTTGCTTTCCAGGGCAGGGGGCCAATCACCCCTCCACTTT. Translating gives CASSLLSRAGGQSPLHF. The entire variable domain, with the rest obtained from reference TRBV5-1 and TRBJ1-6, is as follows: KAGVTQTPRYLIKTRGQQVTLSCSPISGHRSVSWYQQTPGQGLQFLFEYFSETQRNKGNFPGRFSGRQFSNSRSEMNVSTLELGDSALYLCASSLLSRAGGQSPLHFGNGTRLTVT.

This chain joins TRBV5-1 and TRBJ1-2; a possible D gene is TRBD1 (5 bases). V was cut by 4 bases and J by 7 bases, with 14 bases left in between. The CDR3 totals 13 residues. Germline CDR1 and CDR2: SGHRS and YFSETQ. The CDR3 loop is CASSLSGESGYTF. The CDR3, as DNA: TGCGCCAGCAGCCTATCGGGGGAGAGTGGCTACACCTTC.

The chain carries TRBV15 and TRBJ2-1; the match to TRBD2 covers 7 bases. V was pared by 5 bases and J by 8 bases, with 9 bases of the junction left unmatched. The CDR3 is made up of 14 amino acids. Germline V gives CDR1 LNHNV, CDR2 YYDKDF (reference sequence). For the CDR3, the DNA is TGTGCCACCAGCTCTCGGGAGGTACTCGATGAGCAGTTCTTC. Its protein is CATSSREVLDEQFF.

The DNA of the CDR3 is TGTGCCAGCAGCCCGGGAGGTGCCGGGGAGCTGTTTTTT. It encodes CASSPGGAGELFF. The J gene is TRBJ2-2, the V gene TRBV11-2; 7 positions agree with TRBD2. This CDR3 spans 13 amino acids. Germline V gene sequence: CDR1 SGHAT, CDR2 FQNNGV. V trimming: 5 bases; J trimming: 6 bases; junction bases outside the gene matches: 3.

The CDR3 DNA follows: TGTGCCAGCAGTTACTCCGGGGGTCAGGGGGCAAGCGGCTACACCTTC. Protein product: CASSYSGGQGASGYTF. The chain has TRBV6-5 and TRBJ1-2; 8 bases line up with TRBD1. Germline CDR1 and CDR2: MNHEY and SVGAGI. This CDR3 comprises 16 residues. V trimming: 0 bases; J trimming: 8 bases; junction bases outside the gene matches: 11.

J is TRBJ2-7 and V is TRBV7-2; perhaps TRBD2 as D (5 bases). Trimming stripped 3 bases from V and 1 base from J, with 13 bases between. The CDR3 is 15 amino acids. Germline CDR1 SGHTA, CDR2 FQGNSA. The CDR3 loop is CASSLGEVRSYEQYF. CDR3 sequence (DNA): TGTGCCAGCAGCTTGGGAGAAGTTAGATCCTACGAGCAGTACTTC.

The chain has TRBV7-9 and TRBJ2-1; D gene ambiguous. The CDR3 contains 14 residues. V was clipped by 3 bases and J by 0 bases, with 6 bases between them. Germline CDR1 and CDR2: SEHNR and FQNEAQ (reference sequence). The CDR3 region has the DNA TGTGCCAGCAGCTTGGTTAGCTCCTACAATGAGCAGTTCTTC. Its translation is CASSLVSSYNEQFF. Filled out from reference TRBV7-9 and TRBJ2-1, the complete variable domain reads DTGVSQNPRHKITKRGQNVTFRCDPISEHNRLYWYRQTLGQGPEFLTYFQNEAQLEKSRLLSDRFSAERPKGSFSTLEIQRTEQGDSAMYLCASSLVSSYNEQFFGPGTRLTVL.

This chain links TRBV27 with TRBJ1-1; tentatively, D is TRBD1 (5 bases). This CDR3 is built from 13 residues. Germline V lookup: CDR1 MNHEY, CDR2 SMNVEV (reference sequence). V lost 3 bases to trimming and J lost 6 bases, with 11 bases between them. The CDR3 region is CASSFLGDPEAFF. CDR3 bases: TGTGCCAGCAGTTTTTTAGGGGATCCTGAAGCTTTCTTT.

The count of this clone is one. The chain joins TRBV6-1 to TRBJ1-4; 8 nucleotides match TRBD1. This CDR3 spans 16 amino acids. V lost 4 bases, J lost 4 bases, and 8 bases stayed unmatched. CDR1 and CDR2 from the germline V gene are MNHNS and SASEGT. This chain's CDR3 is CASSGVIRGHNEKLFF. The CDR3 coding sequence is TGTGCCAGCAGTGGAGTTATCAGGGGGCATAATGAAAAACTGTTTTTT.

This chain uses TRBV7-2 with TRBJ1-3, with D possibly TRBD1 on 5 matching bases. CDR3 length equals 15 residues. Germline values: CDR1 SGHTA, CDR2 FQGNSA. With 0 bases removed from V and 4 bases from J, the gap between germline ends came to 10 bases. The CDR3 spells CASSLAGLVGNTIYF. The CDR3 DNA follows: TGTGCCAGCAGCTTAGCGGGACTAGTGGGAAACACCATATATTTT.

This clone was seen more than once but under ten times. This chain joins TRBV10-2 and TRBJ2-6, with 9 bases fitting TRBD1. The germline gives CDR1 WSHSY, CDR2 SAAADI. CDR3 length equals 18 residues. The V segment lost 2 bases and the J segment 4 bases; nucleotides outside the gene matches: 9. Written as DNA, the CDR3 is TGCGCCAGCAGTGAGCCCCGGGACAGGGTATCCGGGGCCAACGTCCTGACTTTC. As protein: CASSEPRDRVSGANVLTF.

The chain employs TRBV25-1 and TRBJ1-1, with 8 bases aligning to TRBD1. J lost 12 bases, V lost 3 bases, and 9 bases had no gene match. This CDR3 region has 13 residues. The V gene's germline CDR1 is MGHDK and CDR2 SYGVNS. The chain's CDR3 is CASSDQGQGAPFF. The CDR3 DNA reads as TGTGCCAGCAGTGACCAAGGGCAGGGGGCCCCTTTCTTT.

The rearrangement uses TRBV27 and TRBJ2-7; perhaps TRBD1 as D (6 bases). This CDR3 has 13 residues. Trimming stripped 6 bases from V and 0 bases from J, with 9 bases between. Looked up from germline, CDR1 is MNHEY and CDR2 is SMNVEV (reference sequence). In nucleotides, the CDR3 is TGTGCCAGCAGATCGGACAGCTCCTACGAGCAGTACTTC. Protein: CASRSDSSYEQYF.

V is TRBV10-2 and J is TRBJ2-7; D might be TRBD2 (5 bases). This CDR3 spans 15 amino acids. Trimming shortened V by 2 bases and J by 4 bases, and 15 bases separated the two germline ends. CDR1 is WSHSY and CDR2 is SAAADI in the germline V gene. CDR3 sequence (DNA): TGCGCCAGCAGTGAGCGATCTACCCGCGGGTACGAGCAGTACTTC. This translates into CASSERSTRGYEQYF.

This chain links TRBV7-2 with TRBJ2-7; 9 bases map to TRBD1. V lost 1 base, J lost 6 bases, and 4 bases stayed unmatched. In germline, CDR1 is SGHTA, CDR2 FQGNSA. The CDR3 has 14 amino acids. The CDR3 DNA sequence: TGTGCCAGCAGCTTAGTGGGACAGGGAGGCGAGCAGTACTTC. Translation gives CASSLVGQGGEQYF. The variable domain in full, with the rest retrieved from reference TRBV7-2 and TRBJ2-7, is GAGVSQSPSNKVTEKGKDVELRCDPISGHTALYWYRQSLGQGLEFLIYFQGNSAPDKSGLPSDRFSAERTGGSVSTLTIQRTQQEDSAVYLCASSLVGQGGEQYFGPGTRLTVT.

J is TRBJ2-3 and V is TRBV11-2; 7 bases are shared with TRBD2. The V gene's germline CDR1 is SGHAT and CDR2 FQNNGV. This CDR3 is 13 amino acids long. The V and J ends lost 7 bases and 5 bases, in that order; junction bases with no gene match: 6. The CDR3 DNA is TGTGCCAGCAAGGTTGTAGCGGGAGATACGCAGTATTTT. This encodes CASKVVAGDTQYF.

The chain couples TRBV19 to TRBJ1-5; weak D call: TRBD1 (5 bases). Trimming left V 5 bases short and J 6 bases short, with 23 bases between. Per the germline V gene, CDR1 is LNHDA and CDR2 is SQIVND (reference sequence). The CDR3 length is 17 residues. CDR3 coding DNA: TGTGCCAGTAGTGCGGCCCGCGGGACTCTGGAAAGTCAGCCCCAGCATTTT. Protein sequence: CASSAARGTLESQPQHF.

V and J are TRBV5-1 and TRBJ2-1, with 13 bases that match TRBD2. CDR1 SGHRS and CDR2 YFSETQ come from the germline V gene. The CDR3 runs to 15 residues. V was clipped by 4 bases and J by 6 bases; unmatched bases: 4. The CDR3 sequence is CASSRLAGGFNEQFF. CDR3 nucleotide sequence: TGCGCCAGCAGCAGACTAGCGGGGGGATTCAATGAGCAGTTCTTC.

The rearrangement links TRBV5-5 to TRBJ2-7; D gene unclear. CDR3 length: 16 residues. From germline, CDR1 is SGHKS and CDR2 YYEKEE (reference sequence). The ends were cut back, 4 bases at V and 0 bases at J, with 17 bases in the middle. CDR3 bases: TGTGCCAGCAGCCCTCGCGGTCGGCAATACTCCTACGAGCAGTACTTC. Amino acids: CASSPRGRQYSYEQYF. Looking up the rest from reference TRBV5-5 and TRBJ2-7 gives the full variable domain: DAGVTQSPTHLIKTRGQQVTLRCSPISGHKSVSWYQQVLGQGPQFIFQYYEKEERGRGNFPDRFSARQFPNYSSELNVNALLLGDSALYLCASSPRGRQYSYEQYFGPGTRLTVT.

The genes are TRBV20-1 and TRBJ2-7, with D tentatively TRBD2 (5 bases). Trimming removed 6 bases at V and 3 bases at J, with 9 bases between. Per germline, CDR1 DFQATT and CDR2 SNEGSKA (reference sequence). The CDR3 totals 11 residues. CDR3 bases: TGCAGTGCGTGGACTGGCTACGAGCAGTACTTC. This translates into CSAWTGYEQYF.